The 4 T cell receptor beta chains below all came from one sample that was sequenced in a study of TIL therapy for anti-PD-1-resistant metastatic lung cancer. Sample time point: pre-treatment sample, taken before nivolumab and TIL therapy. The tumor samples were excised metastases, mostly pleural nodules or supraclavicular lymph nodes. The libraries were made with immunoSEQ v3. The repertoire was sequenced with immunoSEQ multiplex PCR; TCRdb's copy has only in-frame clones and lacks some. The sample holds under 11,000 clones, about 60% seen once. Specimen: tumor tissue, collected at baseline. Source of these receptors: a person between 25 and 79 years old with non-small cell lung cancer.

This clone was detected once. The chain links TRBV10-3 to TRBJ2-1; TRBD2 is a possible D gene (6 bases). This CDR3 spans 15 amino acids. Per germline, CDR1 ENHRY and CDR2 SYGVKD. The V end was cut by 6 bases, the J end by 3 bases, with 15 bases between. The CDR3 bases are TGTGCCATCAGCGCCGGGGGTCGAAGCTACAATGAGCAGTTCTTC. Amino acids: CAISAGGRSYNEQFF.

This sequence joins TRBV28 and TRBJ1-2; no clear D. Deletions cut 5 bases from V and 4 bases from J, with 14 bases between. CDR1 and CDR2 from the germline V gene are MDHEN and SYDVKM. The CDR3 is made up of 14 amino acids. DNA of the CDR3: TGTGCCAGCAGTCCCGCCGACACGCCCTATGGCTACACCTTC. It codes for CASSPADTPYGYTF.

This clone occurred a few times. V and J are TRBV6-1 and TRBJ2-1; D possibly corresponds to TRBD1 (6 bases). The V gene's germline CDR1 is MNHNS and CDR2 SASEGT. The CDR3 is 15 amino acids. The V end lost 6 bases, the J end lost 5 bases, and 17 bases lay between the germline ends. Here the CDR3 reads CASRSGTLMNNEQFF. CDR3 sequence (DNA): TGTGCCAGCAGGTCCGGGACACTTATGAACAATGAGCAGTTCTTC.

The rearrangement links TRBV19 to TRBJ1-1; the D gene is possibly TRBD1 (5 bases). The V gene's germline CDR1 is LNHDA and CDR2 SQIVND (reference sequence). Trimming removed 0 bases from V and 4 bases from J, with 18 bases in between. This CDR3 is 17 amino acids long. The CDR3 here is CASSIDPRVLGSTEAFF. The CDR3 DNA sequence: TGTGCCAGTAGTATAGATCCCAGGGTATTGGGGAGCACTGAAGCTTTCTTT.